The present entry profiles one T cell receptor beta chain with its context. This clonotype has a count of ten or more. Which antigen it targets is not known. No base qualities exist here, and no much larger clone lies one base off it. CDR1 is given as MGHRA and CDR2 as YSYEKL, both from the germline V gene. The CDR3 has 18 amino acids, counting the end cysteine and phenylalanine. The DNA shown is the 54-base CDR3, in frame from base 1. V is cut back by 3 bases and J by 3 bases, with 10 bases in the junction unmatched. The sample originates from a study of breast tumors, draining lymph nodes, adjacent tissues (dated by TCRdb to 2016 to 2017). In terms of the full investigation: The study compared TCR beta repertoires across tumor, adjacent nontumor tissue and axillary lymph nodes from breast cancer patients. In human breast cancer, the study set out to assess how tumor, surrounding tissue and draining lymph node repertoires relate to one another and whether T cells might be exchanged between them. What the work shows at the level of the full study, not this receptor alone: Tumor and nontumor tissue repertoires were found to be significantly more similar in luminal-like than in basal-like breast cancer. Rather than being directly demonstrated, the conclusion that tumor T cells originate in lymph nodes was presented as consistent with a hypothesis. Tumor T-cell repertoires showed less diversity than lymph node repertoires and more diversity than nontumor tissue repertoires, and tumor T-cell repertoires showed preferential V and J gene usage. The data were judged consistent with most tumor T cells deriving from the lymph node and then expanding within tumor tissue.

The sequencer was an Illumina HiSeq 2000. Multiplex PCR amplification was used to generate the TCR beta chain libraries. The amplified TCR beta chain products were analyzed by high-throughput sequencing. TCRdb redid the processing of the public reads, applying fastp at Q25 and MiXCR, and retained in-frame beta chains. All rows with the same CDR3 protein become a single entry with the most common DNA and genes. The sample data list about 150,000 distinct CDR3 sequences, and under 25% of these were observed just once. The ten largest clones add up to about 2.4% of the sample. Lymph node samples came from the axillary draining lymph nodes of breast cancer patients.

The chain couples TRBV4-1 to TRBJ2-7; 14 of the junction bases match TRBD2. Material: axillary lymph node tissue. The receptor was derived from a female donor with breast cancer. Some clones in this sample may be carry-over from other donors' samples. This receptor carries the CDR3 CASSHSSGTSGGVYEQYF. The DNA sequence is given as TGCGCCAGCAGCCATTCATCCGGGACTAGCGGGGGAGTCTACGAGCAGTACTTC.